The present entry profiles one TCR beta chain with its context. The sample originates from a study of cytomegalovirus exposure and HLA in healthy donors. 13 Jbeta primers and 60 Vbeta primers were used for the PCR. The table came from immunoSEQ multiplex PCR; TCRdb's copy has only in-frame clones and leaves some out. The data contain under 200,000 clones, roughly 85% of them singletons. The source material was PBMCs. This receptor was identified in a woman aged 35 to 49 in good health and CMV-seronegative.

This CDR3 reads CSATGRDEQFF. DNA of the CDR3: TGCAGTGCTACGGGAAGGGATGAGCAGTTCTTC. The J gene is TRBJ2-1, the V gene TRBV20-1, with a weak D call TRBD2 (5 bases). Trimming took 4 bases from V and 8 from J, leaving 9 bases between them. The CDR3 contains 11 residues. The germline V gene encodes CDR1 DFQATT and CDR2 SNEGSKA (reference sequence).